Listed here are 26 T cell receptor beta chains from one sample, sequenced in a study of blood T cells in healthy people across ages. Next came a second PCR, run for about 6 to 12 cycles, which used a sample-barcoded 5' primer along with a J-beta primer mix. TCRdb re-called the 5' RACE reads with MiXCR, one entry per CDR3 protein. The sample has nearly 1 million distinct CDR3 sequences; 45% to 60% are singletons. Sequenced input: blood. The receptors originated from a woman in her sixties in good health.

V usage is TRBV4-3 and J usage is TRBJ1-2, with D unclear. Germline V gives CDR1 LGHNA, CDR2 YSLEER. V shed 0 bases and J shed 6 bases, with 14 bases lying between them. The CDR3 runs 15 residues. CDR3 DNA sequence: TGCGCCAGCAGCCAAGAACCCCCCTTTGGTGATGGCTACACCTTC. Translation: CASSQEPPFGDGYTF.

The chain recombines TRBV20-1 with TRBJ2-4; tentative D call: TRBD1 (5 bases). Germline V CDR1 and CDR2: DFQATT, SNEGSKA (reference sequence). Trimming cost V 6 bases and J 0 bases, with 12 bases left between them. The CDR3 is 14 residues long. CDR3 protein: CSAELRAAKNIQYF. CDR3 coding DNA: TGCAGTGCAGAGCTCAGGGCAGCCAAAAACATTCAGTACTTC.

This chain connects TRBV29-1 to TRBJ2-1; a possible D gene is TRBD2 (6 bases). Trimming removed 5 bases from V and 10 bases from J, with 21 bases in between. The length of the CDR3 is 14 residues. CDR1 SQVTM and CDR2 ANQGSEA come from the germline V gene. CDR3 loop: CSVTVPMGTREQFF. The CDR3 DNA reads TGCAGCGTTACGGTGCCCATGGGGACTCGGGAGCAGTTCTTC.

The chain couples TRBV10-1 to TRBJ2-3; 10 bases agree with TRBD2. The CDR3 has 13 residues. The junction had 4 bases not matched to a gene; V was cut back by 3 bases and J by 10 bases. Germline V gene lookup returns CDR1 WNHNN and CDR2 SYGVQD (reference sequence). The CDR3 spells CASSETSGTPQYF. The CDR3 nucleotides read TGCGCCAGCAGTGAAACTAGCGGGACCCCGCAGTATTTT.

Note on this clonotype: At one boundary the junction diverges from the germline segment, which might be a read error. DNA of the CDR3: TGTGCCAGCAGTTGCGCATGGAACACTGAAGCTTTCTTT. The encoded protein is CASSCAWNTEAFF. V usage is TRBV5-1 and J usage is TRBJ1-1, with D uncertain. CDR3 length: 13 amino acids. In germline, CDR1 is SGHRS, CDR2 YFSETQ. Full variable domain (missing parts from reference TRBV5-1 and TRBJ1-1): KAGVTQTPRYLIKTRGQQVTLSCSPISGHRSVSWYQQTPGQGLQFLFEYFSETQRNKGNFPGRFSGRQFSNSRSEMNVSTLELGDSALYLCASSCAWNTEAFFGQGTRLTVV.

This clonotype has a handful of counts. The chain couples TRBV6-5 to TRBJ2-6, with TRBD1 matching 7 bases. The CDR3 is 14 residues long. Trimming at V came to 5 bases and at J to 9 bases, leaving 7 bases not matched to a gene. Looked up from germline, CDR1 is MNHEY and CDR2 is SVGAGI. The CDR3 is CASSTDRAVNVLTF. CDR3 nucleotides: TGTGCCAGCAGTACAGACAGGGCGGTCAACGTCCTGACTTTC.

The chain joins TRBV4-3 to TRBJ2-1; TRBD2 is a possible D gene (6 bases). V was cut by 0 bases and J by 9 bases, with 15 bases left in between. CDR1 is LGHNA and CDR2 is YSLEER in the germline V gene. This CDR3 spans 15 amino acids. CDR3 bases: TGCGCCAGCAGCCAAGATTTGCGACTAGATAGTGAGCAGTTCTTC. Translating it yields CASSQDLRLDSEQFF.

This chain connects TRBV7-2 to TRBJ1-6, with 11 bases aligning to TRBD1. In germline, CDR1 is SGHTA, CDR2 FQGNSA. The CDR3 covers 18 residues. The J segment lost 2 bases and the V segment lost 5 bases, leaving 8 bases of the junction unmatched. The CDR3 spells CASSPDRGLIPYNSPLHF. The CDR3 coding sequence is TGTGCCAGCAGCCCGGACAGGGGGCTCATCCCCTATAATTCACCCCTCCACTTT.

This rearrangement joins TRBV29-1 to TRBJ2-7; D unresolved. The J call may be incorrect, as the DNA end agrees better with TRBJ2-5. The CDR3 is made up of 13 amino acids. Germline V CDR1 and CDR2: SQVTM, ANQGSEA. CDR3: CSVETSPLGTQYF. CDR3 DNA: TGCAGCGTGGAGACCAGCCCCCTCGGGACCCAGTACTTC.

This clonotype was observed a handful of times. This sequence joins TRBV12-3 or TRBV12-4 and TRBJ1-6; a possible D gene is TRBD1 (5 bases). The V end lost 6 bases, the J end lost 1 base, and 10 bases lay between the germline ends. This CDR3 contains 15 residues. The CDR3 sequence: CASSPGQSYNSPLHF. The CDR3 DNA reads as TGTGCCAGCAGCCCAGGGCAGTCCTATAATTCACCCCTCCACTTT.

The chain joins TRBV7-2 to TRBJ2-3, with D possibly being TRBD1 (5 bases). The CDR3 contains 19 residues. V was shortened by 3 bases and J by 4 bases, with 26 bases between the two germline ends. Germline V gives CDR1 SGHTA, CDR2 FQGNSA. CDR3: CASSFKGWGDSLWADTQYF. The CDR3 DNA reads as TGTGCCAGCAGCTTTAAAGGATGGGGCGACTCGCTCTGGGCAGATACGCAGTATTTT.

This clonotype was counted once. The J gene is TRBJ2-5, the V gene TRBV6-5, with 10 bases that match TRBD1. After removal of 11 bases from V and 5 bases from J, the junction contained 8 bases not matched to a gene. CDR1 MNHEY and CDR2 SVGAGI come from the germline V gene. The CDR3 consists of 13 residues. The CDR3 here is CACQRTGGETQYF. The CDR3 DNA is TGTGCCTGCCAACGGACAGGGGGGGAGACCCAGTACTTC.

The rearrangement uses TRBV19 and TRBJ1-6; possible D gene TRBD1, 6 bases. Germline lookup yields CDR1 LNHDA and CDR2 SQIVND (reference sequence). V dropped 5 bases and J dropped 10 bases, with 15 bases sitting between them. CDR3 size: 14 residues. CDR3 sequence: CASSADRRGSPLHF. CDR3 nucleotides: TGTGCCAGTAGTGCCGACAGGCGGGGATCACCCCTCCACTTT.

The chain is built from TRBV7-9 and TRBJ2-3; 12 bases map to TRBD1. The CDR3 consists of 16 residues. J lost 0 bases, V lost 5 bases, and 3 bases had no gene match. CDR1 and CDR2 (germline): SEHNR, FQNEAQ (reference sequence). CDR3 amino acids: CASSRGQGASTDTQYF. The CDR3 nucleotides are TGTGCCAGCAGCCGGGGACAGGGGGCGAGCACAGATACGCAGTATTTT.

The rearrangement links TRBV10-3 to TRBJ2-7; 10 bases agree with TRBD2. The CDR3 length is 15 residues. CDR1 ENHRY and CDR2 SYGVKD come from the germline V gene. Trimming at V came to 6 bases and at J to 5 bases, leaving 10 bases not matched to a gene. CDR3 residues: CAIRISGRALHEQYF. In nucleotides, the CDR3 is TGTGCCATCAGGATAAGCGGGAGGGCTCTCCACGAGCAGTACTTC.

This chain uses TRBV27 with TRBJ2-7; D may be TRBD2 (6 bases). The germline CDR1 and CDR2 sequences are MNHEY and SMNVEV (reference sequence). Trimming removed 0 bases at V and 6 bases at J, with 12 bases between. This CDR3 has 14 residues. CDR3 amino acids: CASSLSYPSVEQYF. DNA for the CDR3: TGTGCCAGCAGTTTATCGTACCCTAGCGTCGAGCAGTACTTC.

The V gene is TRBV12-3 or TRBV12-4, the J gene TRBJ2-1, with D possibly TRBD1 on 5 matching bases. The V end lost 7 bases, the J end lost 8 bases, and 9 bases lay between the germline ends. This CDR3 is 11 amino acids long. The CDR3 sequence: CASNSRDEQFF. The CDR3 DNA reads TGTGCCAGCAATTCCAGGGATGAGCAGTTCTTC.

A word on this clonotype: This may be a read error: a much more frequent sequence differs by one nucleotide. CDR3 bases: TGCGCCAGCAGTCTGTTGGCAGATTCCTACAATGAGCAGTACTTC. This encodes CASSLLADSYNEQYF. The gene calls are TRBV5-1 and TRBJ2-1; D unclear. The DNA end lines up better with TRBJ2-7; the J call may be wrong. Looked up from germline, CDR1 is SGHRS and CDR2 is YFSETQ. The length of the CDR3 is 15 residues.

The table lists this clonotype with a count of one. CDR3 loop: CASSPTGRKGTQYF. DNA of the CDR3: TGTGCCAGCAGCCCCACAGGGCGCAAAGGGACCCAGTACTTC. This chain connects TRBV7-2 to TRBJ2-7; TRBD1 might be the D (6 bases). The end of the DNA aligns better with TRBJ2-5, so the J call may be wrong. CDR3 length: 14 residues. From germline, CDR1 is SGHTA and CDR2 FQGNSA.

The CDR3 spells CASSLRNVGYEQYF. The CDR3 DNA sequence: TGTGCCAGCAGCTTAAGGAACGTTGGATACGAGCAGTACTTC. The V gene is TRBV7-2, the J gene TRBJ2-7, with D hard to call. Trimming took 2 bases from V and 4 from J, leaving 12 bases between them. This CDR3 spans 14 amino acids. Germline lookup yields CDR1 SGHTA and CDR2 FQGNSA.

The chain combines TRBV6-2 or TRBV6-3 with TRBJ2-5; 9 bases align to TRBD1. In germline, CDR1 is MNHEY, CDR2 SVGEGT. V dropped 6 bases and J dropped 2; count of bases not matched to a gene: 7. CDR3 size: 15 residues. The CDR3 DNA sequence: TGTGCCAGCAGCCACGGCGGGACAGGGCAAGAGACCCAGTACTTC. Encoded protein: CASSHGGTGQETQYF.

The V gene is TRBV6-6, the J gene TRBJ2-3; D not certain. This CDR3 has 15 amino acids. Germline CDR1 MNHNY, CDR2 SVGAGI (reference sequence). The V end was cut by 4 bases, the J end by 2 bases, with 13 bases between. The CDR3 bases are TGTGCCAGCAGTTCCCCCCTAGTTTTCACAGATACGCAGTATTTT. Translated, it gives CASSSPLVFTDTQYF.

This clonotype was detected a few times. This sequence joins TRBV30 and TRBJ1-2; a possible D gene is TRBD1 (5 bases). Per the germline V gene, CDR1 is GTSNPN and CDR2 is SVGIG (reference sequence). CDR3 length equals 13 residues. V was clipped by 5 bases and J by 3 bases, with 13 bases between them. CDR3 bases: TGTGCCTGGGCCACAGGCGCCCACTATGGCTACACCTTC. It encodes CAWATGAHYGYTF.

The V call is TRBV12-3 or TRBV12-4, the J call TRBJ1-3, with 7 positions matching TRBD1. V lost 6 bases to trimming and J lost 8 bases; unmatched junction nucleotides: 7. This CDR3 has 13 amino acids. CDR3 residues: CASRYRGTDTIYF. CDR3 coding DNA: TGTGCCAGCAGATACAGGGGAACGGACACCATATATTTT.

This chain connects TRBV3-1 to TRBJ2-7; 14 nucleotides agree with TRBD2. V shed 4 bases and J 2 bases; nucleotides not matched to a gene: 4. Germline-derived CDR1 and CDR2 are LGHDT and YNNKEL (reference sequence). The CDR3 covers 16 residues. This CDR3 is CASSPLGLAGAYEQYF. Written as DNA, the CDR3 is TGTGCCAGCAGCCCCTTGGGACTAGCGGGGGCCTACGAGCAGTACTTC.

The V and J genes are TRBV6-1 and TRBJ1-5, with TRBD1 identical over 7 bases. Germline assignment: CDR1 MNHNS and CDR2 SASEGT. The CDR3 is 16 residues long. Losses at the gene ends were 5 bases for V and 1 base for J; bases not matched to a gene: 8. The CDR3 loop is CASSPAQGSSNQPQHF. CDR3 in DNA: TGTGCCAGCAGTCCAGCACAGGGGTCGAGCAATCAGCCCCAGCATTTT.